A single T cell receptor (beta chain) is shown here with its context. Each CDR3 protein gets one entry after TCRdb re-called the 5' RACE reads with MiXCR. Among over 300,000 distinct CDR3 sequences listed, around 6.8% were seen once. Germline loops: CDR1 SGHRS, CDR2 YFSETQ. The CDR3 is 15 amino acids. Trimming left V 0 bases short and J 0 bases short, with 7 bases between. This sample was taken from a study of T cells after yellow fever vaccination. The TCR comes from a man younger than 30 who received the YFV17D yellow fever vaccine. The material was PBMCs, obtained more than 35 days after the first yellow fever vaccination. The rearrangement joins TRBV5-1 to TRBJ1-5, with D maybe TRBD1 (6 bases). The CDR3 loop is CASSLAGDSNQPQHF. CDR3 in DNA: TGCGCCAGCAGCTTGGCAGGGGATAGCAATCAGCCCCAGCATTTT.